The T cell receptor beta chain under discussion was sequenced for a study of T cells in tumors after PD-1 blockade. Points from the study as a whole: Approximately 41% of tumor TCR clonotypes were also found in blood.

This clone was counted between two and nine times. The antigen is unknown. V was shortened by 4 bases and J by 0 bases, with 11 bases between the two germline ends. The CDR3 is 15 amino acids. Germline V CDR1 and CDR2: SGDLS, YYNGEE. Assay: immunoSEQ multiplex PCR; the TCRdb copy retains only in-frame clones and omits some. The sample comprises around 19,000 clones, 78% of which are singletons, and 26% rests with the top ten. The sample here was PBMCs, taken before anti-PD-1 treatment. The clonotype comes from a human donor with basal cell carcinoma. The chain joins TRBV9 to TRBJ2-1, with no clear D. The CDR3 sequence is CASSSSASSYNEQFF. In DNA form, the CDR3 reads TGTGCCAGCAGCTCCTCAGCGAGCTCCTACAATGAGCAGTTCTTC.